This record looks at one T cell receptor (beta chain) sequence and its context. The CDR3 runs 16 residues. V was pared by 3 bases and J by 1 base, with 12 bases between. Germline assignment: CDR1 KGHDR and CDR2 SFDVKD. This record belongs to a study of CD8+CD57+ T cells in acquired aplastic anemia. Genomic DNA templated the TCR beta VDJ and CDR3 profiling. TCRdb ran MiXCR on the reads and lists one entry per CDR3 protein. In the table there are around 210,000 distinct CDR3 sequences, about 62% of which are singletons. All sequencing subjects had displayed CD8+CD57+ cell expansion on flow cytometry. This sequence was found in a human donor with aplastic anemia. Sample: sorted CD4+, CD8+, or CD8+CD57+ T cells (not recorded which) from PBMCs. The chain is built from TRBV24-1 and TRBJ1-5; D is unresolved. The CDR3 reads CATSDSEGRSNQPQHF. Written as DNA, the CDR3 is TGTGCCACCAGTGATAGTGAGGGCCGAAGCAATCAGCCCCAGCATTTT.